Listed below are T cell receptor beta chains from one sample, sequenced in a study of cytomegalovirus exposure and HLA in healthy donors. Libraries were prepared by immunoSEQ multiplex PCR; TCRdb keeps only in-frame clonotypes and omits some of them. This table holds fewer than 250,000 clones, over 60% found once. Sequencing used PBMCs. These receptors were obtained from a man aged 18 to 29 in good health and CMV-seronegative. The CDR3 runs from the conserved cysteine through the conserved F or W. Each record gives: J gene, D gene, V gene, CDR3 protein, CDR3 DNA. The D gene is left open where the match is weak.

>TRBJ1-5|TRBD1|TRBV15
CATSRDGTGLNQPQHF
TGTGCCACCAGCAGAGATGGGACAGGGCTCAATCAGCCCCAGCATTTT
>TRBJ2-1|TRBD2|TRBV7-2
CASSTGWGGNEQFF
TGTGCCAGCAGCACCGGTTGGGGGGGCAATGAGCAGTTCTTC
>TRBJ2-1|TRBD2|TRBV9
CASSVGAGASGNEQFF
TGTGCCAGCAGCGTAGGGGCGGGAGCGTCGGGGAATGAGCAGTTCTTC
>TRBJ2-3|TRBD2|TRBV7-9
CASSLAGGDTDTQYF
TGTGCCAGCAGCTTAGCCGGGGGGGACACAGATACGCAGTATTTT
>TRBJ2-7|NA|TRBV4-3
CASSQDRDFYEQYF
TGCGCCAGCAGCCAAGATAGGGACTTCTACGAGCAGTACTTC
>TRBJ2-7|NA|TRBV7-9
CASSLSDLLKVEQYF
TGTGCCAGCAGCTTATCGGACTTGTTGAAGGTCGAGCAGTACTTC
>TRBJ2-7|TRBD1|TRBV30
CAYRDRGIEQYF
TGTGCCTACCGGGACAGGGGGATCGAGCAGTACTTC
>TRBJ2-7|NA|TRBV29-1
CSAGTYEQYF
TGCAGCGCCGGGACCTACGAGCAGTACTTC
>TRBJ2-2|TRBD2|TRBV7-2
CASSSLAGNTGELFF
TGTGCCAGCAGCTCGCTAGCGGGGAACACCGGGGAGCTGTTTTTT
>TRBJ1-5|TRBD1|TRBV28
CASRWTGGGEPQHF
TGTGCCAGCAGGTGGACAGGGGGCGGGGAGCCCCAGCATTTT
>TRBJ2-7|NA|TRBV28
CASEGRDAYEQYF
TGTGCCAGCGAAGGGCGGGACGCCTACGAGCAGTACTTC
>TRBJ2-7|TRBD2|TRBV29-1
CSVLLAGGEQYF
TGCAGCGTTTTACTAGCGGGAGGCGAGCAGTACTTC
>TRBJ2-7|NA|TRBV11-3
CASSLQGPDIYEQYF
TGTGCCAGCAGCTTACAGGGTCCGGATATCTACGAGCAGTACTTC
>TRBJ2-5|TRBD1|TRBV10-3
CAIAGQEETQYF
TGTGCCATCGCCGGACAGGAAGAGACCCAGTACTTC
>TRBJ2-1|TRBD1|TRBV7-6
CASSLGQGVLDEQFF
TGTGCCAGCAGCTTAGGACAGGGGGTACTGGATGAGCAGTTCTTC